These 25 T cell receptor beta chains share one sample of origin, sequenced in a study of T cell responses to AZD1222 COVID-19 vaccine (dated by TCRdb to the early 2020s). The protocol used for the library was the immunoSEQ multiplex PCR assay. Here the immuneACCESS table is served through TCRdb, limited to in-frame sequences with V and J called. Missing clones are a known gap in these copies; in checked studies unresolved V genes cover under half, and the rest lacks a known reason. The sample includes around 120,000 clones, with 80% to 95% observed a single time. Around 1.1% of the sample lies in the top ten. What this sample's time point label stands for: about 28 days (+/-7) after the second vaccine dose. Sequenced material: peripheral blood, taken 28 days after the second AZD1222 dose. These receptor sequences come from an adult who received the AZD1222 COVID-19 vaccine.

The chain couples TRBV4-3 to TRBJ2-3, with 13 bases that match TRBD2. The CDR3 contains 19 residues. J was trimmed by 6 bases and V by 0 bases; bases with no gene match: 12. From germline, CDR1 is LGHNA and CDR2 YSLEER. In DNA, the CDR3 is TGCGCCAGCAGCCAAGATTGGGGCCCGACTAGCGGGGGGATCGATACGCAGTATTTT. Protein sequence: CASSQDWGPTSGGIDTQYF.

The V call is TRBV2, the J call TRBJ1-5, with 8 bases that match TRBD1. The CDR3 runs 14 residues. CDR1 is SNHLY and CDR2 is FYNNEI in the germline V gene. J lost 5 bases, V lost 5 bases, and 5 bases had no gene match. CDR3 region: CASSPTGGDQPQHF. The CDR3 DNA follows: TGTGCCAGCAGTCCAACAGGGGGGGATCAGCCCCAGCATTTT.

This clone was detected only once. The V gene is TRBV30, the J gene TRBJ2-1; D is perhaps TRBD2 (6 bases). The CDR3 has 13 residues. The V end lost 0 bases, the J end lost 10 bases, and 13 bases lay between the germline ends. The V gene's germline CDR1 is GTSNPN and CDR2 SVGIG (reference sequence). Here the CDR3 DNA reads TGTGCCTGGAGTGTAGAGGAGGGGCTAGAGCAGTTCTTC. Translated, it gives CAWSVEEGLEQFF. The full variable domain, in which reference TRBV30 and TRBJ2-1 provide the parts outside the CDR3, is SQTIHQWPATLVQPVGSPLSLECTVEGTSNPNLYWYRQAAGRGLQLLFYSVGIGQISSEVPQNLSASRPQDRQFILSSKKLLLSDSGFYLCAWSVEEGLEQFFGPGTRLTVL.

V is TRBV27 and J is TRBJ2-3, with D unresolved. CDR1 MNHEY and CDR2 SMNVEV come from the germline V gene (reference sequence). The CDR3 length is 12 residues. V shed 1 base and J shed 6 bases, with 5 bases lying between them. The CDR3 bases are TGTGCCAGCAGTTTATTGGGGGATACGCAGTATTTT. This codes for CASSLLGDTQYF.

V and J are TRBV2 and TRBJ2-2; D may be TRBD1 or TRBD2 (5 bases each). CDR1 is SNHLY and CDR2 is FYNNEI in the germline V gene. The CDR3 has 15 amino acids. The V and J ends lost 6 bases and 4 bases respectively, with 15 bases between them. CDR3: CASRIQEASTGELFF. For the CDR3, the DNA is TGTGCCAGCAGAATACAGGAGGCGAGCACCGGGGAGCTGTTTTTT.

The CDR3: CSARGQGEQFF. DNA for the CDR3: TGCAGTGCTAGGGGGCAGGGTGAGCAGTTCTTC. The rearrangement links TRBV20-1 to TRBJ2-1; D perhaps matches TRBD1 (5 bases). The V end lost 3 bases, the J end lost 9 bases, and 9 bases lay between the germline ends. The CDR3 runs to 11 residues. Looked up from germline, CDR1 is DFQATT and CDR2 is SNEGSKA (reference sequence).

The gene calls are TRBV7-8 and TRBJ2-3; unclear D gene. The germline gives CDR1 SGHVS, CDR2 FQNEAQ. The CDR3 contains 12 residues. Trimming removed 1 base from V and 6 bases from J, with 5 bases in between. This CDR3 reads CASSLVRDTQYF. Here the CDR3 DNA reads TGTGCCAGCAGCTTAGTAAGGGATACGCAGTATTTT.

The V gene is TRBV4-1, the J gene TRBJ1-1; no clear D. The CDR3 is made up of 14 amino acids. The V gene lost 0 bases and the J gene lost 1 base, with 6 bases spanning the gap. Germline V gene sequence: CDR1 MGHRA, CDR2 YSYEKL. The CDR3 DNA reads TGCGCCAGCAGCCAAGATCCCCAGAACACTGAAGCTTTCTTT. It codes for CASSQDPQNTEAFF.

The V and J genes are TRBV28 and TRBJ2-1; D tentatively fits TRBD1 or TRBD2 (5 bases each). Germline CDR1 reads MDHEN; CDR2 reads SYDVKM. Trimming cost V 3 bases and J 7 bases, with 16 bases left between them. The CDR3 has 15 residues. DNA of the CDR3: TGTGCCAGCAGTTTTGGGGGTAAGGTCCGGAATGAGCAGTTCTTC. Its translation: CASSFGGKVRNEQFF.

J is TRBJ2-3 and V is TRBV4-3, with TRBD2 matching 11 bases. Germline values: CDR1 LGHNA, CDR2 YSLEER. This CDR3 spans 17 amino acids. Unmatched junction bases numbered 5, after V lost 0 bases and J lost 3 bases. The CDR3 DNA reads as TGCGCCAGCAGCCAAGACCAGACTAGCGGGGCTACAGATACGCAGTATTTT. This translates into CASSQDQTSGATDTQYF.

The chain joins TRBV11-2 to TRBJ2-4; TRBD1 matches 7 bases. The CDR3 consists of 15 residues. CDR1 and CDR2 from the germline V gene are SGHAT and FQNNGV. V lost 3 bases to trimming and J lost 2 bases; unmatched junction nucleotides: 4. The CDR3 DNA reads TGTGCCAGCAGCTTGTTGACAGGGACCAAAAACATTCAGTACTTC. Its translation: CASSLLTGTKNIQYF.

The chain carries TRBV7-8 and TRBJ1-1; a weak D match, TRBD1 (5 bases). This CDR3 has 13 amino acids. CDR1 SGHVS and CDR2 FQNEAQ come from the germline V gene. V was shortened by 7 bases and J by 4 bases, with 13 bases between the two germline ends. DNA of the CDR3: TGTGCCAGCACCAGGGCCCGGGCCACTGAAGCTTTCTTT. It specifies CASTRARATEAFF.

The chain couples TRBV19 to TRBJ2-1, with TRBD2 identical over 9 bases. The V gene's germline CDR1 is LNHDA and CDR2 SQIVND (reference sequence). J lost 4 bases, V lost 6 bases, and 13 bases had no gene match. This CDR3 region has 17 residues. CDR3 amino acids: CASRLGASGIIYNEQFF. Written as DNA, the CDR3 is TGTGCCAGTAGGCTGGGCGCTAGCGGGATAATTTACAATGAGCAGTTCTTC.

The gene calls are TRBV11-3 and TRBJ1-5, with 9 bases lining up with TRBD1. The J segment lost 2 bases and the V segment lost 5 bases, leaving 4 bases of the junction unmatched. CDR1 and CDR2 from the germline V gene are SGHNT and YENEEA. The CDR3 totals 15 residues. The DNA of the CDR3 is TGTGCCAGCAGCCAGGGACAGGGAGGCAATCAGCCCCAGCATTTT. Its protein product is CASSQGQGGNQPQHF.

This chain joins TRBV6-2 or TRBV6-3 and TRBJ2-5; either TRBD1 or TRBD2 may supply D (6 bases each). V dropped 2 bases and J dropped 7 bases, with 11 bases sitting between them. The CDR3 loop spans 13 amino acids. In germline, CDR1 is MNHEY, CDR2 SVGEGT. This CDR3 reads CASSYGGRGTQYF. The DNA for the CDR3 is TGTGCCAGCAGTTACGGGGGGCGCGGGACCCAGTACTTC.

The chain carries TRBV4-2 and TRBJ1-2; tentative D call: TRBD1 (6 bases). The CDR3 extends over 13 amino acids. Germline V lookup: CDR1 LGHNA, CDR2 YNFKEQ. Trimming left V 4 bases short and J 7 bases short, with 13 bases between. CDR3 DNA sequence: TGTGCCAGCAGCCGGTCAGGGGAGATTGGCTACACCTTC. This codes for CASSRSGEIGYTF.

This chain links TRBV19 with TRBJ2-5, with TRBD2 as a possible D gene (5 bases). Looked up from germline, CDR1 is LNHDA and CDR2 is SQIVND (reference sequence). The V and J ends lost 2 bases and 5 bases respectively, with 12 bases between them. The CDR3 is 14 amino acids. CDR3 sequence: CASSIRLSGETQYF. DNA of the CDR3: TGTGCCAGTAGTATAAGACTTTCGGGGGAGACCCAGTACTTC.

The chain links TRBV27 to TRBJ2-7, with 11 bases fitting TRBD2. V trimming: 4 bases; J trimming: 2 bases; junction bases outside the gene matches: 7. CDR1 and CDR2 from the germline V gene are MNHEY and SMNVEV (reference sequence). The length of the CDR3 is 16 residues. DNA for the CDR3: TGTGCCAGCAGTTCAACCGGGACTAGCGGCCCCTACGAGCAGTACTTC. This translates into CASSSTGTSGPYEQYF.

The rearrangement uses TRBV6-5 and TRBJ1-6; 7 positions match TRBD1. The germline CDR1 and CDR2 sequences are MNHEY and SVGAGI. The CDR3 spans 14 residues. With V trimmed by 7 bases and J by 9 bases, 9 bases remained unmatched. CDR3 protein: CASNLAGGVSPLHF. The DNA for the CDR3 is TGTGCCAGCAACCTGGCAGGGGGTGTTTCACCCCTCCACTTT.

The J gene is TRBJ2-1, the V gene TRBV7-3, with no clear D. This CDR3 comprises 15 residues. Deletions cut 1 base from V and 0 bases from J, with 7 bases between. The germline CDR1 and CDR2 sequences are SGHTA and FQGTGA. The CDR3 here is CASSLMRSSYNEQFF. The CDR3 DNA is TGTGCCAGCAGCTTAATGCGGAGCTCCTACAATGAGCAGTTCTTC.

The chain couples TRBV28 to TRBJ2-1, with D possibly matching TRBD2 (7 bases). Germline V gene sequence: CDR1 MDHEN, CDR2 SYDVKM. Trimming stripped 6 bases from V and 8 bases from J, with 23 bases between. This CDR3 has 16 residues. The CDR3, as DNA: TGTGCCAGCAGACCTCCTCGCGGGGGCTTGGGGGATGAGCAGTTCTTC. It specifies CASRPPRGGLGDEQFF. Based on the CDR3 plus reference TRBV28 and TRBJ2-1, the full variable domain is DVKVTQSSRYLVKRTGEKVFLECVQDMDHENMFWYRQDPGLGLRLIYFSYDVKMKEKGDIPEGYSVSREKKERFSLILESASTNQTSMYLCASRPPRGGLGDEQFFGPGTRLTVL.

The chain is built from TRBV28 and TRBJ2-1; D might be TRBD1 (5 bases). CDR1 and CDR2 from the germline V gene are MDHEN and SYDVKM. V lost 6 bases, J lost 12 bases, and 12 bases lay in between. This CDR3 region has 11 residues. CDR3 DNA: TGTGCCAGCAGGGCAGGGTTGGGGCAGTTCTTC. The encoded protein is CASRAGLGQFF. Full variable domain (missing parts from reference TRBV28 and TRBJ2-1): DVKVTQSSRYLVKRTGEKVFLECVQDMDHENMFWYRQDPGLGLRLIYFSYDVKMKEKGDIPEGYSVSREKKERFSLILESASTNQTSMYLCASRAGLGQFFGPGTRLTVL.

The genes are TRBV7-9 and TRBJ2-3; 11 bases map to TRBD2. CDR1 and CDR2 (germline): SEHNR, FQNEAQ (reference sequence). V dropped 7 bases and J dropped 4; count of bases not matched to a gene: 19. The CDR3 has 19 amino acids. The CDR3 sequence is CASTPGLADRTLRADTQYF. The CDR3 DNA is TGTGCCAGCACCCCGGGACTAGCGGACAGAACTCTTCGGGCAGATACGCAGTATTTT.

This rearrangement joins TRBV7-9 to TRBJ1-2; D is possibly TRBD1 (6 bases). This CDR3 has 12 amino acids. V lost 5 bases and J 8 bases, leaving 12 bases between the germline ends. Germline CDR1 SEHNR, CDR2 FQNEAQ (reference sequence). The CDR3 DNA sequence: TGTGCCAGCAGCCCCGGGACATGGGGCTACACCTTC. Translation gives CASSPGTWGYTF.

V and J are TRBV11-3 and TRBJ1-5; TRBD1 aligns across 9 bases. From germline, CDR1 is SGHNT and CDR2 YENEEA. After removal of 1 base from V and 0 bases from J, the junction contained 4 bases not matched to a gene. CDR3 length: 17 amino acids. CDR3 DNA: TGTGCCAGCAGCTTAGCGACAGGGGGGCATAGCAATCAGCCCCAGCATTTT. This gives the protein CASSLATGGHSNQPQHF.